This T cell receptor beta chain was recovered during a study of T cell changes during pregnancy in multiple sclerosis. This table comes from immunoSEQ multiplex PCR, and its TCRdb copy is limited to in-frame clones, with some not included. Among over 45,000 clones listed, roughly 89% were seen once. The receptor was derived from a female donor with multiple sclerosis, enrolled in a pregnancy study. The input for sequencing was peripheral blood, taken in the first trimester of pregnancy.

The CDR3 region is CASSPSLTSGDTDTQYF. DNA of the CDR3: TGTGCCAGCTCACCATCCCTGACTAGCGGGGACACAGATACGCAGTATTTT. The chain uses TRBV18 and TRBJ2-3, with 11 nucleotides matching TRBD2. CDR1 and CDR2 from the germline V gene are KGHSH and LQKENI. J gave up 2 bases and V 2 bases, and 6 bases lay outside the gene matches. The CDR3 length is 17 residues.